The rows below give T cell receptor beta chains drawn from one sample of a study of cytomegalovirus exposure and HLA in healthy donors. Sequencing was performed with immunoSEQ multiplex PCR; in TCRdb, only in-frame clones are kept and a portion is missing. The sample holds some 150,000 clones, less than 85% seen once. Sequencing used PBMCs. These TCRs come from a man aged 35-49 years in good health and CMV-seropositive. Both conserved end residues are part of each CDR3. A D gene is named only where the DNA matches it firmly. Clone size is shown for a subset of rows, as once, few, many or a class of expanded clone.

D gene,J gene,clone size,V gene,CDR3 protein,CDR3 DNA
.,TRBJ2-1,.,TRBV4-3,CASSHTHYNEQFF,TGCGCCAGCAGCCATACCCACTATAATGAGCAGTTCTTC
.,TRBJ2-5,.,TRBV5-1,CASRGGGAGETQYF,TGCGCCAGCCGCGGCGGAGGGGCGGGAGAGACCCAGTACTTC
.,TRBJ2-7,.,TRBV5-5,CASSLGGAVYEQYF,TGTGCCAGCAGTCTTGGGGGGGCGGTCTACGAGCAGTACTTC
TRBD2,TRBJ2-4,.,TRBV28,CASKSGGQNIQYF,TGTGCCAGCAAATCGGGGGGACAAAACATTCAGTACTTC
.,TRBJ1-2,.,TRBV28,CASIGTVKINYGYTF,TGTGCCAGCATCGGAACAGTGAAAATTAACTATGGCTACACCTTC
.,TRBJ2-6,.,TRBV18,CASSTSFGGLGGANVLTF,TGTGCCAGCTCCACCAGTTTTGGGGGCTTAGGTGGGGCCAACGTCCTGACTTTC
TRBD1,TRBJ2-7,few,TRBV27,CASSLYGTGELSEQYF,TGTGCCAGCAGTTTATATGGGACAGGGGAGTTGAGCGAGCAGTACTTC
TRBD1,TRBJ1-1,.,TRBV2,CASRARQGALDTEAFF,TGTGCCAGCAGAGCACGACAGGGGGCCCTGGACACTGAAGCTTTCTTT
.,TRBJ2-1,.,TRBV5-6,CASSLFLPGQDNEQFF,TGTGCCAGCAGCTTGTTCCTTCCGGGACAAGACAATGAGCAGTTCTTC
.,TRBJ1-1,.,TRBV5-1,CASSFGRSTEAFF,TGCGCCAGCAGCTTCGGGAGGTCTACTGAAGCTTTCTTT
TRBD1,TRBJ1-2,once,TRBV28,CASSFRKGAPNYGYTF,TGTGCCAGCAGTTTCCGGAAGGGGGCGCCCAACTATGGCTACACCTTC
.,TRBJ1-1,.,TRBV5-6,CASSYRPGNTEAFF,TGTGCCAGCAGTTACCGGCCGGGGAACACTGAAGCTTTCTTT
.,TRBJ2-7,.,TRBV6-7,CASSYPTRREHYEQYF,TGTGCCAGCAGTTACCCGACACGTCGTGAGCACTACGAGCAGTACTTC
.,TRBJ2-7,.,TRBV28,CASSLGAYEQYF,TGTGCCAGCAGTTTGGGAGCCTACGAGCAGTACTTC
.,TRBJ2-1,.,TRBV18,CASSPLGATSYNEQFF,TGTGCCAGCTCACCCTTAGGGGCAACCTCGTACAATGAGCAGTTCTTC
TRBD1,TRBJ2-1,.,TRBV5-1,CASTGTAYNEQFF,TGCGCCAGCACCGGGACAGCCTACAATGAGCAGTTCTTC
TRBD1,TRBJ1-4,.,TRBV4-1,CASSHSGTGATNEKLFF,TGCGCCAGCAGCCACTCCGGGACAGGTGCAACTAATGAAAAACTGTTTTTT
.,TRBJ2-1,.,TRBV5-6,CASSLRYNEQFF,TGTGCCAGCAGCTTGCGGTACAATGAGCAGTTCTTC
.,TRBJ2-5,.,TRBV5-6,CASSPRVRAGLLETQYF,TGTGCCAGCAGCCCTCGGGTGCGGGCAGGTTTATTAGAGACCCAGTACTTC
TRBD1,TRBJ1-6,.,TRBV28,CASSPRTGGVGNSPLHF,TGTGCCAGCAGCCCTAGGACAGGGGGGGTCGGGAATTCACCCCTCCACTTT
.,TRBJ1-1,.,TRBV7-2,CASSLGGGGFAEAFF,TGTGCCAGCAGCTTAGGGGGGGGCGGGTTTGCTGAAGCTTTCTTT
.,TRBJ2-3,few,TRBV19,CASSIGIRWNSTQYF,TGTGCCAGTAGTATCGGGATAAGGTGGAATAGTACGCAGTATTTT
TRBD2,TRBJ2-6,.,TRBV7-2,CASSLVGTSGGSGANVLTF,TGTGCCAGCAGCTTAGTCGGGACTAGCGGGGGGTCTGGGGCCAACGTCCTGACTTTC
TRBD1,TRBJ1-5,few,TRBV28,CASSPRTGSISNQPQHF,TGTGCCAGCAGTCCCCGGACAGGGTCCATAAGCAATCAGCCCCAGCATTTT
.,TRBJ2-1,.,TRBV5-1,CASSPLEGFHNEQFF,TGCGCCAGCAGCCCGTTGGAGGGTTTCCACAATGAGCAGTTCTTC
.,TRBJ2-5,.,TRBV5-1,CASSRDITDQETQYF,TGCGCCAGCAGCCGGGACATTACGGACCAAGAGACCCAGTACTTC
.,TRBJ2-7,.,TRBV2,CASRGLGQSSYEQYF,TGTGCCAGCAGGGGCCTTGGACAGTCCTCCTACGAGCAGTACTTC
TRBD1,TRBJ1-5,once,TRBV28,CASSLFSGQGNQPQHF,TGTGCCAGCAGTTTATTCTCGGGACAGGGTAATCAGCCCCAGCATTTT
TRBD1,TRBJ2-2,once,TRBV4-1,CASSPQRQGSGELFF,TGCGCCAGCAGCCCCCAACGACAGGGGTCCGGGGAGCTGTTTTTT
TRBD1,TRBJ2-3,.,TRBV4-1,CASHGTGSTTGTQYF,TGCGCCAGCCATGGGACAGGATCGACCACGGGTACGCAGTATTTT
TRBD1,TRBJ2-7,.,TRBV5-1,CASSSGTGEEQYF,TGCGCCAGCAGCTCCGGGACAGGGGAGGAGCAGTACTTC
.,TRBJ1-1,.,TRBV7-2,CASSLLGGKVNTEAFF,TGTGCCAGCAGTCTCCTGGGGGGGAAGGTAAACACTGAAGCTTTCTTT
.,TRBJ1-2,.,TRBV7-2,CASSTGTLNYGYTF,TGTGCCAGCAGTACCGGGACATTAAACTATGGCTACACCTTC
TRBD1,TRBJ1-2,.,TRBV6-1,CASSERVQGDYGYTF,TGTGCCAGCAGTGAGAGGGTACAGGGGGACTATGGCTACACCTTC
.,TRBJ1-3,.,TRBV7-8,CASSSHLSSYSGNTIYF,TGTGCCAGCAGCTCCCACTTGTCCTCCTACTCTGGAAACACCATATATTTT
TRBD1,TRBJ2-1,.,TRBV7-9,CASSLATGVSSYNEQFF,TGTGCCAGCAGCTTGGCTACAGGGGTAAGTTCCTACAATGAGCAGTTCTTC
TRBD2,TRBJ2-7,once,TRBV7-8,CASSSPLSSGTSSYEQYF,TGTGCCAGCAGCTCCCCTTTATCTAGCGGGACAAGCTCCTACGAGCAGTACTTC
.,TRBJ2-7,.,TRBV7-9,CASRVPGDGGSYEQYF,TGTGCCAGCAGGGTCCCTGGGGACGGGGGCTCCTACGAGCAGTACTTC
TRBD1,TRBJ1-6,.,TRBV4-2,CASSQANRGYNSPLHF,TGTGCCAGCAGCCAGGCTAACAGGGGGTATAATTCACCCCTCCACTTT
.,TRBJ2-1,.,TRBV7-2,CASSRTATSYNEQFF,TGTGCCAGCAGCAGAACAGCTACCTCCTACAATGAGCAGTTCTTC
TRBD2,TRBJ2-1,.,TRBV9,CASSVSGSYNEQFF,TGTGCCAGCAGCGTTAGCGGGAGCTACAATGAGCAGTTCTTC
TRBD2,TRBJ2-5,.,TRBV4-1,CASSQGGSLAGVETQYF,TGCGCCAGCAGCCAAGGGGGGTCACTAGCGGGGGTTGAGACCCAGTACTTC
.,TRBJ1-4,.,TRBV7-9,CASSPSGFGEKLFF,TGTGCCAGCAGCCCTAGTGGGTTCGGGGAAAAACTGTTTTTT
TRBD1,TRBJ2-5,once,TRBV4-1,CASSHGTGREETQYF,TGCGCCAGCAGCCACGGGACAGGTAGGGAAGAGACCCAGTACTTC
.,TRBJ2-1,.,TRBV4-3,CASRADHRMSYNEQFF,TGCGCCAGCAGAGCAGACCACAGGATGTCCTACAATGAGCAGTTCTTC
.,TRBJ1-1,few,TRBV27,CASSVWTGTEAFF,TGTGCCAGCAGTGTTTGGACGGGGACTGAAGCTTTCTTT